This record covers a single T cell receptor beta chain. Its antigen remains unknown. This sample is drawn from a study of graft-versus-host responses after intestinal transplantation. Study-level background: Multivisceral, liver-intestinal, or isolated intestinal transplants were performed in recipients. The whole recipient group had anti-thymocyte globulin induction followed by tacrolimus and steroids for approximately three years. Study-wide points: Researchers found GvH clones in recipient marrow, and some showed up first in ileum or blood. Early post-transplant HvG declines tracked with peak circulating GvH clone levels.

The protocol was immunoSEQ multiplex PCR, while the TCRdb copy is restricted to in-frame clones and leaves out a portion. The sample records 93,000 or so clones, 80% to 95% being singletons. The CDR3 length is 15 residues. The V and J ends lost 2 bases and 1 base, in that order; junction bases with no gene match: 3. Germline V CDR1 and CDR2: MNHEY, SMNVEV (reference sequence). The rearrangement uses TRBV27 and TRBJ1-1; 8 positions agree with TRBD1. Here the sequenced sample was unstimulated CD8+ T cells sorted from spleen or lymph node cells, taken before intestinal transplant. This clonotype was obtained from a human donor who received an intestinal transplant. This CDR3 reads CASSLTQGANTEAFF. The CDR3 DNA is TGTGCCAGCAGTTTAACGCAGGGGGCGAACACTGAAGCTTTCTTT.